The entry below gives a single TCR beta chain sequence along with its context. As yet, its antigen is unknown. Vbeta (60) and Jbeta (13) primers were used in the PCR. Assay used: immunoSEQ multiplex PCR; TCRdb lists only in-frame clones, some missing. The sample has about 130,000 clones. The data belong to a study of cytomegalovirus exposure and HLA in healthy donors. The study, taken as a whole, reports: From TCR beta sequences, most subjects' HLA-A and HLA-B alleles were reportedly predicted accurately. Overall, about 160 TCR beta chains were annotated as cytomegalovirus-associated.

The CDR3 is 16 residues long. Per the germline V gene, CDR1 is SGDLS and CDR2 is YYNGEE. Deletions cut 1 base from V and 7 bases from J, with 18 bases between. The sequenced material came from PBMCs. The source of this sequence is a man aged 35-49 years in good health and CMV-seronegative. This rearrangement joins TRBV9 to TRBJ2-1, with TRBD1 as a possible D gene (5 bases). The CDR3, as DNA: TGTGCCAGCAGCGTATCGCTAAAGGGGCTGAGGAATGAGCAGTTCTTC. This gives the protein CASSVSLKGLRNEQFF.